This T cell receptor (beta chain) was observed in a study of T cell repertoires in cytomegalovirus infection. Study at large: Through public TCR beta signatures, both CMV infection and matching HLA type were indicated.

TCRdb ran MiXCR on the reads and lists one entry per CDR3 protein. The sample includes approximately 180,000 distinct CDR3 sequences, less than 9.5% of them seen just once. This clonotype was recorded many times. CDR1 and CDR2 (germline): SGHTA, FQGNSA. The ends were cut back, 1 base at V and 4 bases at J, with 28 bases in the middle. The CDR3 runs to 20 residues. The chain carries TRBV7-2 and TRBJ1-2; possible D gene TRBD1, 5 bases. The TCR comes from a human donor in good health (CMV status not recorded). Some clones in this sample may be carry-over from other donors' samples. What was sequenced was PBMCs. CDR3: CASSLDPWEGRVKGSYGYTF. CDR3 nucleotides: TGTGCCAGCAGCTTAGACCCTTGGGAGGGGCGCGTTAAAGGTTCCTATGGCTACACCTTC.